A selection of T cell receptor beta chains follows, all from one sample in a study of blood T cell repertoires in COVID-19. The protocol was immunoSEQ multiplex PCR, while the TCRdb copy is restricted to in-frame clones and leaves out a portion. The sample includes under 300,000 clones, around four fifths of them seen just once. The sequencing input was peripheral blood. These receptors all come from a young man who had recovered from COVID-19. Each CDR3 is given with its conserved first and last residue. Fields, in order: clone size, D gene, J gene, V gene, CDR3 protein, CDR3 DNA. The D gene is left open where the match is weak. The size field is filled for only some rows; it gives once, few, many or a size class.

clone_size: -
d_call: TRBD2
j_call: TRBJ2-1
v_call: TRBV11-2
cdr3_aa: CASSLDTGLASHNEQFF
cdr3_nt: TGTGCCAGCAGCTTAGATACGGGACTAGCTAGCCACAATGAGCAGTTCTTC

clone_size: -
d_call: TRBD1
j_call: TRBJ1-1
v_call: TRBV5-1
cdr3_aa: CASSLGQEETEAFF
cdr3_nt: TGCGCCAGCAGCTTAGGACAGGAGGAAACTGAAGCTTTCTTT

clone_size: -
d_call: -
j_call: TRBJ2-7
v_call: TRBV15
cdr3_aa: CATSRDLGGSYEQYF
cdr3_nt: TGTGCCACCAGCAGAGATCTCGGCGGGTCCTACGAGCAGTACTTC

clone_size: few
d_call: -
j_call: TRBJ2-1
v_call: TRBV10-2
cdr3_aa: CASSESRNRPKQFF
cdr3_nt: TGCGCCAGCAGTGAGTCGAGGAACAGGCCGAAGCAGTTCTTC

clone_size: -
d_call: -
j_call: TRBJ2-1
v_call: TRBV6-5
cdr3_aa: CATGATGPKRDEQFF
cdr3_nt: TGTGCCACCGGCGCGACAGGTCCCAAAAGGGATGAGCAGTTCTTC

clone_size: -
d_call: TRBD1
j_call: TRBJ2-5
v_call: TRBV11-2
cdr3_aa: CASSRGQDGRGSQYF
cdr3_nt: TGTGCCAGCAGCCGTGGACAGGACGGTCGAGGGTCCCAGTACTTC

clone_size: -
d_call: TRBD2
j_call: TRBJ2-2
v_call: TRBV6-1
cdr3_aa: CASSVLAGGRTGELFF
cdr3_nt: TGTGCCAGCAGTGTCCTAGCGGGGGGGCGGACCGGGGAGCTGTTTTTT

clone_size: -
d_call: -
j_call: TRBJ1-2
v_call: TRBV20-1
cdr3_aa: CSAVTDYGYTF
cdr3_nt: TGCAGTGCCGTTACAGACTATGGCTACACCTTC

clone_size: few
d_call: -
j_call: TRBJ1-2
v_call: TRBV10-3
cdr3_aa: CAISEERDYGYTF
cdr3_nt: TGTGCCATCAGTGAAGAAAGAGACTATGGCTACACCTTC

clone_size: -
d_call: TRBD1
j_call: TRBJ1-2
v_call: TRBV18
cdr3_aa: CASSPRDSDGYTF
cdr3_nt: TGTGCCAGCTCACCCCGGGACAGCGATGGCTACACCTTC

clone_size: -
d_call: TRBD1
j_call: TRBJ1-6
v_call: TRBV11-2
cdr3_aa: CASSLFGGRTGGRNSPLHF
cdr3_nt: TGTGCCAGCAGCTTATTCGGAGGGAGGACAGGGGGCCGGAATTCACCCCTCCACTTT

clone_size: -
d_call: TRBD1
j_call: TRBJ1-4
v_call: TRBV5-1
cdr3_aa: CASSIGQEARREKLFF
cdr3_nt: TGCGCCAGCAGCATCGGACAGGAAGCTCGTAGGGAAAAACTGTTTTTT

clone_size: once
d_call: -
j_call: TRBJ1-2
v_call: TRBV6-5
cdr3_aa: CACASQVYGYTF
cdr3_nt: TGTGCCTGCGCTTCTCAGGTCTATGGCTACACCTTC

clone_size: -
d_call: -
j_call: TRBJ1-5
v_call: TRBV19
cdr3_aa: CASSKYRGNQPQHF
cdr3_nt: TGTGCCAGTAGTAAGTACAGGGGCAATCAGCCCCAGCATTTT

clone_size: -
d_call: TRBD1
j_call: TRBJ1-1
v_call: TRBV18
cdr3_aa: CASSLPGQGGTEAFF
cdr3_nt: TGTGCCAGCTCACTCCCGGGACAGGGAGGGACTGAAGCTTTCTTT

clone_size: few
d_call: -
j_call: TRBJ1-1
v_call: TRBV14
cdr3_aa: CASSQGLPTGEAFF
cdr3_nt: TGTGCCAGCAGCCAGGGCTTACCAACAGGAGAAGCTTTCTTT

clone_size: -
d_call: -
j_call: TRBJ1-5
v_call: TRBV4-1
cdr3_aa: CASSQDPEGVQPQHF
cdr3_nt: TGCGCCAGCAGCCAAGATCCTGAGGGGGTTCAGCCCCAGCATTTT

clone_size: -
d_call: -
j_call: TRBJ2-3
v_call: TRBV7-9
cdr3_aa: CASSPGSANTDTQYF
cdr3_nt: TGTGCCAGCTCTCCTGGGTCAGCGAACACAGATACGCAGTATTTT

clone_size: -
d_call: -
j_call: TRBJ2-3
v_call: TRBV11-3
cdr3_aa: CASSLGGTPDTQYF
cdr3_nt: TGTGCCAGCAGCTTAGGTGGGACACCAGATACGCAGTATTTT

clone_size: -
d_call: -
j_call: TRBJ1-3
v_call: TRBV2
cdr3_aa: CASSMTANTIYF
cdr3_nt: TGTGCCAGCAGTATGACAGCCAACACCATATATTTT

clone_size: -
d_call: -
j_call: TRBJ2-1
v_call: TRBV5-8
cdr3_aa: CASSAGQYPGDEQFF
cdr3_nt: TGTGCCAGCAGCGCGGGACAGTACCCAGGGGATGAGCAGTTCTTC

clone_size: -
d_call: -
j_call: TRBJ1-2
v_call: TRBV4-1
cdr3_aa: CASSPGIGLFYGYTF
cdr3_nt: TGCGCCAGCAGCCCCGGAATCGGGTTATTCTATGGCTACACCTTC

clone_size: -
d_call: -
j_call: TRBJ1-1
v_call: TRBV5-8
cdr3_aa: CASSLGWYSRTEAFF
cdr3_nt: TGTGCCAGCAGCTTGGGATGGTATTCGAGGACTGAAGCTTTCTTT

clone_size: once
d_call: -
j_call: TRBJ1-6
v_call: TRBV12-3/TRBV12-4
cdr3_aa: CASSFPNNSPLHF
cdr3_nt: TGTGCCAGCAGTTTTCCCAATAATTCACCCCTCCACTTT

clone_size: -
d_call: -
j_call: TRBJ2-5
v_call: TRBV6-5
cdr3_aa: CASSRDYQETQYF
cdr3_nt: TGTGCCAGCAGCCGGGATTACCAAGAGACCCAGTACTTC

clone_size: -
d_call: -
j_call: TRBJ1-2
v_call: TRBV14
cdr3_aa: CASSQLWPEGDYGYTF
cdr3_nt: TGTGCCAGCAGCCAACTATGGCCTGAGGGCGACTATGGCTACACCTTC

clone_size: -
d_call: TRBD2
j_call: TRBJ2-2
v_call: TRBV5-4
cdr3_aa: CASSQLAGGPGGELFF
cdr3_nt: TGTGCCAGCAGTCAACTAGCGGGGGGGCCCGGCGGGGAGCTGTTTTTT

clone_size: -
d_call: -
j_call: TRBJ1-2
v_call: TRBV5-1
cdr3_aa: CASSLKGGNYGYTF
cdr3_nt: TGCGCCAGCAGCTTGAAGGGGGGGAACTATGGCTACACCTTC

clone_size: -
d_call: TRBD1
j_call: TRBJ1-2
v_call: TRBV27
cdr3_aa: CASSFGTGGGYTF
cdr3_nt: TGTGCCAGCAGTTTCGGGACAGGGGGTGGCTACACCTTC

clone_size: -
d_call: TRBD1
j_call: TRBJ2-5
v_call: TRBV5-1
cdr3_aa: CASSVGPGQGAQETQYF
cdr3_nt: TGCGCCAGCAGCGTTGGACCGGGACAGGGAGCTCAAGAGACCCAGTACTTC

clone_size: -
d_call: -
j_call: TRBJ1-1
v_call: TRBV19
cdr3_aa: CASSMPPGAGKNTEAFF
cdr3_nt: TGTGCCAGTAGTATGCCCCCAGGGGCAGGGAAGAACACTGAAGCTTTCTTT

clone_size: -
d_call: -
j_call: TRBJ1-4
v_call: TRBV6-1
cdr3_aa: CASSEVAGGSNEKLFF
cdr3_nt: TGTGCCAGCAGTGAAGTTGCCGGAGGATCTAATGAAAAACTGTTTTTT

clone_size: -
d_call: -
j_call: TRBJ1-1
v_call: TRBV20-1
cdr3_aa: CSARINTEAFF
cdr3_nt: TGCAGTGCTAGAATAAACACTGAAGCTTTCTTT

clone_size: -
d_call: TRBD2
j_call: TRBJ2-3
v_call: TRBV10-3
cdr3_aa: CAIRGTSKDTQYF
cdr3_nt: TGTGCCATCAGAGGGACTAGCAAAGATACGCAGTATTTT

clone_size: once
d_call: -
j_call: TRBJ2-3
v_call: TRBV6-1
cdr3_aa: CASSDPRTDTQYF
cdr3_nt: TGTGCCAGCAGTGATCCTCGCACAGATACGCAGTATTTT